This is a list of T cell receptor beta chains from one sample in a study of beta chain features in type 1 diabetes. Measured with immunoSEQ multiplex PCR; TCRdb has only the in-frame clones, and not every one. The sample records around 250,000 clones, roughly 30% being singletons. The specimen sequenced was central memory CD4+ T cells from blood. These receptors came from a man aged 25-45 years in good health. Both conserved end residues are part of each CDR3. A D gene is named only where the DNA matches it firmly. Rows give clone size only sometimes, using once, few, many, or a class for an expanded clone.

CDR3 length: 11; clone size: NA; J gene: TRBJ1-2; V gene: TRBV28; D gene: NA; CDR3 DNA: TGTGCCAGCAGCGCGGGGTATCGCTACACCTTC; CDR3 protein: CASSAGYRYTF
CDR3 length: 15; clone size: NA; J gene: TRBJ1-6; V gene: TRBV7-2; D gene: NA; CDR3 DNA: TGTGCCAGCAGCTTAGGGGCCGCCGATAATTCACCCCTCCACTTT; CDR3 protein: CASSLGAADNSPLHF
CDR3 length: 13; clone size: NA; J gene: TRBJ1-2; V gene: TRBV29-1; D gene: TRBD1; CDR3 DNA: TGCAGCGTTCTTCAGGGGGCCAACTATGGCTACACCTTC; CDR3 protein: CSVLQGANYGYTF
CDR3 length: 14; clone size: few; J gene: TRBJ2-1; V gene: TRBV7-2; D gene: TRBD2; CDR3 DNA: TGTGCCAGCAGCATAGCGGGGGGGCGGAATGAGCAGTTCTTC; CDR3 protein: CASSIAGGRNEQFF
CDR3 length: 15; clone size: NA; J gene: TRBJ2-3; V gene: TRBV5-1; D gene: NA; CDR3 DNA: TGCGCCAGCAGCCTGGGACGGCAGGCCACAGATACGCAGTATTTT; CDR3 protein: CASSLGRQATDTQYF
CDR3 length: 13; clone size: NA; J gene: TRBJ1-2; V gene: TRBV7-9; D gene: TRBD1; CDR3 DNA: TGTGCCAGCAGCGCCGACAGGGACTATGGCTACACCTTC; CDR3 protein: CASSADRDYGYTF
CDR3 length: 15; clone size: few; J gene: TRBJ2-3; V gene: TRBV7-8; D gene: TRBD2; CDR3 DNA: TGTGCCAGCAGCCCGGGGGGTCCCGGCGGGGATACGCAGTATTTT; CDR3 protein: CASSPGGPGGDTQYF
CDR3 length: 15; clone size: NA; J gene: TRBJ1-4; V gene: TRBV7-9; D gene: TRBD1; CDR3 DNA: TGTGCCAGCAGCGCCCCGACAGGGAAGAATGAAAAACTGTTTTTT; CDR3 protein: CASSAPTGKNEKLFF
CDR3 length: 11; clone size: many; J gene: TRBJ2-5; V gene: TRBV18; D gene: NA; CDR3 DNA: TGTGCCAGCTCTCCAGAAGAGACCCAGTACTTC; CDR3 protein: CASSPEETQYF
CDR3 length: 16; clone size: few; J gene: TRBJ2-3; V gene: TRBV7-2; D gene: TRBD1; CDR3 DNA: TGTGCCAGCAGTCGACAGGGGGCGCAGGGCACAGATACGCAGTATTTT; CDR3 protein: CASSRQGAQGTDTQYF
CDR3 length: 13; clone size: NA; J gene: TRBJ1-6; V gene: TRBV14; D gene: NA; CDR3 DNA: TGTGCCAGCAGCCAAGACGCTTATTCACCCCTCCACTTT; CDR3 protein: CASSQDAYSPLHF
CDR3 length: 11; clone size: few; J gene: TRBJ1-2; V gene: TRBV25-1; D gene: NA; CDR3 DNA: TGTGCCAGCACGGGGGGGGTTGGCTACACCTTC; CDR3 protein: CASTGGVGYTF
CDR3 length: 15; clone size: NA; J gene: TRBJ2-2; V gene: TRBV27; D gene: NA; CDR3 DNA: TGTGCCAGCAGTTTGGGTTTCAGGGGAACCGGGGAGCTGTTTTTT; CDR3 protein: CASSLGFRGTGELFF
CDR3 length: 15; clone size: few; J gene: TRBJ2-7; V gene: TRBV10-3; D gene: NA; CDR3 DNA: TGTGCCATCAGTACGGCTGTTGGAAGCTCCTACGAGCAGTACTTC; CDR3 protein: CAISTAVGSSYEQYF
CDR3 length: 15; clone size: NA; J gene: TRBJ1-5; V gene: TRBV28; D gene: NA; CDR3 DNA: TGTGCCAGTGGGGTGACAAATATCCAGGCACAGCCCCAGCATTTT; CDR3 protein: CASGVTNIQAQPQHF
CDR3 length: 15; clone size: NA; J gene: TRBJ1-5; V gene: TRBV5-1; D gene: NA; CDR3 DNA: TGCGCCAGCAGCTACTCGACGGGAAGGGATCAGCCCCAGCATTTT; CDR3 protein: CASSYSTGRDQPQHF
CDR3 length: 16; clone size: few; J gene: TRBJ2-7; V gene: TRBV5-1; D gene: TRBD1; CDR3 DNA: TGCGCCAGCAGCTTGGCCCCTGGGGACAGACTCTACGAGCAGTACTTC; CDR3 protein: CASSLAPGDRLYEQYF
CDR3 length: 15; clone size: NA; J gene: TRBJ2-3; V gene: TRBV7-2; D gene: NA; CDR3 DNA: TGTGCCAGCAGCTACACTAGGGGCCGCACAGATACGCAGTATTTT; CDR3 protein: CASSYTRGRTDTQYF
CDR3 length: 14; clone size: NA; J gene: TRBJ2-5; V gene: TRBV7-6; D gene: NA; CDR3 DNA: TGTGTCAGCAGCCCCCGGGTTGGGGCTGAGACCCAGTACTTC; CDR3 protein: CVSSPRVGAETQYF
CDR3 length: 16; clone size: few; J gene: TRBJ2-4; V gene: TRBV5-4; D gene: NA; CDR3 DNA: TGCGCCAGCAGCCAAGATCAGGCAACTGGACGGAACATTCAGTACTTC; CDR3 protein: CASSQDQATGRNIQYF
CDR3 length: 13; clone size: few; J gene: TRBJ2-7; V gene: TRBV30; D gene: TRBD1; CDR3 DNA: TGTGCCTGGAGTAAACAGGGGTGGAACGAGCAGTACTTC; CDR3 protein: CAWSKQGWNEQYF
CDR3 length: 14; clone size: NA; J gene: TRBJ1-5; V gene: TRBV16; D gene: TRBD1; CDR3 DNA: TGTGCCAGCAGCCCTCCAGGGGGCAGTCAGCCCCAGCATTTT; CDR3 protein: CASSPPGGSQPQHF
CDR3 length: 14; clone size: many; J gene: TRBJ2-7; V gene: TRBV4-3; D gene: NA; CDR3 DNA: TGCGCCAGCAGCCAAGATCTTGGTCACTACGAGCAGTACTTC; CDR3 protein: CASSQDLGHYEQYF
CDR3 length: 11; clone size: few; J gene: TRBJ2-7; V gene: TRBV7-9; D gene: NA; CDR3 DNA: TGTGCCAGCAGCTACCGGTACGAGCAGTACTTC; CDR3 protein: CASSYRYEQYF
CDR3 length: 17; clone size: NA; J gene: TRBJ2-4; V gene: TRBV4-1; D gene: TRBD2; CDR3 DNA: TGCGCCAGCAGCCAAGAGTCCACTAGCGGGAGTGGGGACATTCAGTACTTC; CDR3 protein: CASSQESTSGSGDIQYF
CDR3 length: 15; clone size: few; J gene: TRBJ2-3; V gene: TRBV9; D gene: NA; CDR3 DNA: TGTGCCAGCAGCGCTTCAGGGATCACCGGGGATACGCAGTATTTT; CDR3 protein: CASSASGITGDTQYF
CDR3 length: 15; clone size: NA; J gene: TRBJ2-2; V gene: TRBV6-5; D gene: TRBD2; CDR3 DNA: TGTGCCAGCAGTTCGGCCCCGGGAGGGATCGGGGAGCTGTTTTTT; CDR3 protein: CASSSAPGGIGELFF
CDR3 length: 18; clone size: NA; J gene: TRBJ2-1; V gene: TRBV14; D gene: TRBD2; CDR3 DNA: TGTGCCAGCAGCCACCTCCCGGGACTAGCGGGCTCCTACAATGAGCAGTTCTTC; CDR3 protein: CASSHLPGLAGSYNEQFF
CDR3 length: 16; clone size: few; J gene: TRBJ2-3; V gene: TRBV14; D gene: NA; CDR3 DNA: TGTGCCAGCAGCCACCTCGATCTAGCTAGCACAGATACGCAGTATTTT; CDR3 protein: CASSHLDLASTDTQYF
CDR3 length: 19; clone size: few; J gene: TRBJ1-2; V gene: TRBV7-2; D gene: NA; CDR3 DNA: TGTGCCAGCAGCTTAGAATTAGTGGGCGCGGGCGATCGGCGCTATGGCTACACCTTC; CDR3 protein: CASSLELVGAGDRRYGYTF
CDR3 length: 11; clone size: few; J gene: TRBJ2-7; V gene: TRBV30; D gene: NA; CDR3 DNA: TGTGCCTGGAGTAAGGGGACCGAGCAGTACTTC; CDR3 protein: CAWSKGTEQYF
CDR3 length: 14; clone size: NA; J gene: TRBJ2-7; V gene: TRBV11-3; D gene: TRBD1; CDR3 DNA: TGTGCCAGCAGCTCAGGGGGTAGCCCCTACGAGCAGTACTTC; CDR3 protein: CASSSGGSPYEQYF
CDR3 length: 14; clone size: few; J gene: TRBJ2-7; V gene: TRBV15; D gene: TRBD2; CDR3 DNA: TGTGCCACCAGCCGGGGGGGGCAGGCCCACGAGCAGTACTTC; CDR3 protein: CATSRGGQAHEQYF
CDR3 length: 14; clone size: few; J gene: TRBJ1-4; V gene: TRBV30; D gene: TRBD1; CDR3 DNA: TGTGCCGGACAACTGACAGGGCTTGGTGAAAAACTGTTTTTT; CDR3 protein: CAGQLTGLGEKLFF
CDR3 length: 14; clone size: NA; J gene: TRBJ2-1; V gene: TRBV5-4; D gene: NA; CDR3 DNA: TGTGCCAGCAGTTCTAGCGCGACCATCAATGAGCAGTTCTTC; CDR3 protein: CASSSSATINEQFF
CDR3 length: 15; clone size: few; J gene: TRBJ2-7; V gene: TRBV14; D gene: TRBD2; CDR3 DNA: TGTGCCAGCAGCCAAGTTGGGACTAGGGGCTACGAGCAGTACTTC; CDR3 protein: CASSQVGTRGYEQYF
CDR3 length: 14; clone size: NA; J gene: TRBJ2-7; V gene: TRBV25-1; D gene: TRBD1; CDR3 DNA: TGTGCCAGCACCCCCAAGGGGGCGCATGGGGAGCAGTACTTC; CDR3 protein: CASTPKGAHGEQYF
CDR3 length: 12; clone size: NA; J gene: TRBJ2-1; V gene: TRBV9; D gene: NA; CDR3 DNA: TGTGCCAGCAGCGGGAGGCGGGGAGGACCGTTCTTC; CDR3 protein: CASSGRRGGPFF
CDR3 length: 13; clone size: NA; J gene: TRBJ2-2; V gene: TRBV7-7; D gene: NA; CDR3 DNA: TGTGCCAGCAGCCGAACTAGTACCGGGGAGCTGTTTTTT; CDR3 protein: CASSRTSTGELFF
CDR3 length: 14; clone size: NA; J gene: TRBJ2-1; V gene: TRBV27; D gene: TRBD2; CDR3 DNA: TGTGCCAGCCGAGGACTAGCGAGAATAAATGAGCAGTTCTTC; CDR3 protein: CASRGLARINEQFF